Sequencing of this T cell receptor beta chain was carried out in a study of control samples from healthy donors and cancer patients. The length of the CDR3 is 15 residues. Deletions cut 3 bases from V and 4 bases from J, with 12 bases between. Germline-derived CDR1 and CDR2 are MNHEY and SMNVEV (reference sequence). Sequencing was performed with immunoSEQ multiplex PCR; in TCRdb, only in-frame clones are kept and a portion is missing. The sample contains 85,000 to 110,000 clones, approximately 90% of which appear only once. This clone was seen a single time. V and J are TRBV27 and TRBJ1-4; no definite D call. Input material: PBMCs. The source is a man in his sixties with lung cancer. The CDR3 region has the DNA TGTGCCAGCAGTTTTAACGGCAGGAATAATGAAAAACTGTTTTTT. It is translated as CASSFNGRNNEKLFF. The full variable domain, with the rest looked up from reference TRBV27 and TRBJ1-4, is EAQVTQNPRYLITVTGKKLTVTCSQNMNHEYMSWYRQDPGLGLRQIYYSMNVEVTDKGDVPEGYKVSRKEKRNFPLILESPSPNQTSLYFCASSFNGRNNEKLFFGSGTQLSVL.